The entry that follows covers one T cell receptor (beta chain) sequence. Repertoires were generated with immunoSEQ multiplex PCR, while TCRdb's copy carries only in-frame clones and drops some. The table has roughly 2.2 million clones, 92% seen once. Trimming removed 0 bases at V and 6 bases at J, with 12 bases between. Germline assignment: CDR1 GTSNPN and CDR2 SVGIG (reference sequence). This CDR3 has 13 residues. The sample originates from a study of shared clonotypes between healthy human individuals. The wider study: CD4 naive and CD4 memory each took three plates per donor, while CD8 naive took two and CD8 memory one.

V usage is TRBV30 and J usage is TRBJ2-7, with D possibly TRBD2 on 5 matching bases. The sample comprised naive CD4+ T cells from PBMCs. The subset is: CD45RA+ positively selected. The origin of this receptor is a man between 18 and 29 years old in good health. Some clones in this sample may be carry-over from other donors' samples. DNA of the CDR3: TGTGCCTGGAGTGTCGGAGGTTTAACCGAGCAGTACTTC. This encodes CAWSVGGLTEQYF.